Listed below are T cell receptor beta chains from one sample, sequenced in a study of early T cells in non-severe SARS-CoV-2 infection. Each CDR3 protein is one row after TCRdb ran MiXCR on the 5' RACE reads. Found here are fewer than 80,000 distinct CDR3 sequences, 12% of them singletons; the top ten hold around 4.3%. Sequenced input: whole blood. These receptors were obtained from an adult who was a healthcare worker with PCR-confirmed SARS-CoV-2 infection or an uninfected control (not recorded which). Each CDR3 is given with its conserved first and last residue. A D gene is named only where the DNA matches it firmly. Not every row has a clone size; where given, it reads once, few, many or a size class.

J gene | D gene | clone size | V gene | CDR3 protein | CDR3 DNA
TRBJ2-1 | . | many | TRBV9 | CASSSPGRLFTQFF | TGTGCCAGCAGCTCCCCCGGCCGACTCTTTACCCAGTTCTTC
TRBJ1-1 | . | many | TRBV28 | CASSSPRGVNTEAFF | TGTGCCAGCAGCTCCCCCCGGGGAGTGAACACTGAAGCTTTCTTT
TRBJ2-1 | . | many | TRBV24-1 | CATSDLGDPKGNEQFF | TGTGCCACCAGTGATTTGGGGGATCCCAAGGGGAATGAGCAGTTCTTC
TRBJ2-1 | . | many | TRBV20-1 | CSAKRPAGSTEQFF | TGCAGTGCTAAGAGACCGGCAGGTTCGACCGAGCAGTTCTTC
TRBJ2-3 | TRBD2 | . | TRBV28 | CASRRTSGRGDTQYF | TGTGCCAGCAGACGGACTAGCGGGAGGGGAGATACGCAGTATTTT
TRBJ1-1 | . | . | TRBV6-2/TRBV6-3 | CASSYQVTTEAFF | TGTGCCAGCAGTTACCAGGTTACCACTGAAGCTTTCTTT
TRBJ1-6 | . | few | TRBV7-2 | CASSTSGGGVSPLHF | TGTGCCAGCAGCACGTCCGGAGGGGGGGTTTCACCCCTCCACTTT
TRBJ2-7 | TRBD2 | many | TRBV27 | CASSLEWGGTEQYF | TGTGCCAGCAGTTTAGAGTGGGGGGGAACGGAGCAGTACTTC
TRBJ1-3 | . | . | TRBV7-9 | CASSSQRGSSGNTIYF | TGTGCCAGCAGCTCCCAGCGGGGCAGCTCTGGAAACACCATATATTTT
TRBJ1-2 | TRBD1 | many | TRBV28 | CASRGRDREDYGYTF | TGTGCCAGCAGGGGACGGGACAGGGAGGACTATGGCTACACCTTC
TRBJ2-6 | . | few | TRBV7-6 | CASSPQLNSGANVLTF | TGTGCCAGCAGCCCCCAACTGAACTCTGGGGCCAACGTCCTGACTTTC
TRBJ2-7 | . | . | TRBV29-1 | CSADEGAREQYF | TGCAGCGCAGACGAAGGGGCGAGGGAGCAGTACTTC
TRBJ1-1 | . | many | TRBV6-6 | CASGGGGTEAFF | TGTGCCAGCGGGGGGGGCGGAACTGAAGCTTTCTTT
TRBJ1-5 | . | many | TRBV5-6 | CASSEGLNHQPQHF | TGTGCCAGCAGCGAAGGACTGAACCATCAGCCCCAGCATTTT
TRBJ2-3 | TRBD2 | many | TRBV30 | CACRGTSGTDTQYF | TGTGCCTGTCGGGGGACTAGCGGTACAGATACGCAGTATTTT
TRBJ2-5 | . | few | TRBV7-7 | CASSKQGYQETQYF | TGTGCCAGCAGTAAACAGGGATACCAAGAGACCCAGTACTTC
TRBJ1-1 | . | . | TRBV7-9 | CASSLDGRTEAFF | TGTGCCAGCAGCTTGGACGGGCGGACTGAAGCTTTCTTT
TRBJ2-6 | . | many | TRBV5-1 | CASSQEVTGANVLTF | TGCGCCAGCAGCCAGGAGGTGACTGGGGCCAACGTCCTGACTTTC
TRBJ2-3 | . | few | TRBV10-2 | CASNRDAEDTQYF | TGCGCCAGCAATAGGGACGCCGAAGATACGCAGTATTTT
TRBJ2-2 | . | many | TRBV2 | CATLGGPGELFF | TGTGCCACCTTAGGGGGGCCCGGGGAGCTGTTTTTT
TRBJ2-1 | TRBD2 | . | TRBV5-1 | CASSPTGLAGRTYNEQFF | TGCGCCAGCAGCCCGACAGGACTAGCGGGAAGAACATACAATGAGCAGTTCTTC
TRBJ2-5 | TRBD2 | . | TRBV5-6 | CASSLWGLAGTRAQYF | TGTGCCAGCAGCTTATGGGGACTAGCGGGGACTAGGGCCCAGTACTTC
TRBJ2-3 | . | many | TRBV5-1 | CASSFISGSTDTQYF | TGCGCCAGCAGCTTTATCAGCGGGAGCACAGATACGCAGTATTTT
TRBJ2-3 | . | medium-sized | TRBV29-1 | CSVEVGEGALNTQYF | TGCAGCGTTGAAGTGGGGGAGGGGGCCTTAAATACGCAGTATTTT
TRBJ1-4 | . | . | TRBV9 | CASSPKGTNEKLFF | TGTGCCAGCAGCCCGAAGGGAACTAATGAAAAACTGTTTTTT
TRBJ2-7 | . | few | TRBV29-1 | CSVGEADEQYF | TGCAGCGTTGGGGAGGCGGACGAGCAGTACTTC
TRBJ2-1 | TRBD2 | many | TRBV15 | CATSRVPGLGSLNEQFF | TGTGCCACCAGCAGAGTCCCGGGACTAGGGTCTCTCAATGAGCAGTTCTTC
TRBJ2-2 | TRBD2 | many | TRBV2 | CASSETGLAGVGELFF | TGTGCCAGCAGTGAAACGGGACTAGCGGGAGTCGGGGAGCTGTTTTTT
TRBJ2-7 | TRBD2 | . | TRBV28 | CASSTPLARSYEQYF | TGTGCCAGCAGTACCCCACTAGCGCGTTCCTACGAGCAGTACTTC